The 13 T cell receptor beta chains presented below share a single source sample, sequenced in a study of CD8+ T cells in alopecia areata (dated 2018 in TCRdb). Preparation of the library involved the immunoSEQ multiplex PCR assay. RNA was extracted from all samples and reverse transcribed into cDNA as template for TCR sequencing. TCRdb provides this immuneACCESS table in a form limited to in-frame rearrangements. Some clones are lacking; in checked studies, under half of them reflect an unresolved V gene, and why the rest are absent is not known. Within this sample are around 290,000 clones, with roughly 60% of them counted one time only. The ten largest clones add up to roughly 1.8% of the sample. Explained via the paper, the time point label denotes: roughly 24 weeks on oral tofacitinib. This specimen's treatment or condition label, per the study, means: oral pan-JAK inhibitor, 5-10 mg twice daily.

This sample comprised CD4+ T cells sorted from blood, obtained at week 24, from a patient treated with tofacitinib. Receptors originate from a human donor with alopecia areata.

The rearrangement uses TRBV27 and TRBJ2-1; 12 bases line up with TRBD2. The V gene end was trimmed by 6 bases and the J gene end by 12 bases; junction bases not matched to a gene: 15. This CDR3 has 16 amino acids. Germline CDR1 is MNHEY and CDR2 is SMNVEV (reference sequence). CDR3 nucleotide sequence: TGTGCCAGCAGGCCAGGACTAGCGGGGATTTCTGGTTGGCAGTTCTTC. Residues: CASRPGLAGISGWQFF.

V and J are TRBV28 and TRBJ1-4, with D perhaps matching TRBD1 (6 bases). Germline CDR1 is MDHEN and CDR2 is SYDVKM. V lost 6 bases and J lost 2, with 16 bases in between. CDR3 size: 16 residues. In DNA, the CDR3 is TGTGCCAGCAGCCCAGCCGGGGGCGGGACTAATGAAAAACTGTTTTTT. Protein product: CASSPAGGGTNEKLFF.

The rearrangement joins TRBV30 to TRBJ1-6, with 10 positions matching TRBD1. After removal of 0 bases from V and 7 bases from J, the junction contained 9 bases not matched to a gene. The CDR3 is made up of 17 amino acids. Germline V gene sequence: CDR1 GTSNPN, CDR2 SVGIG (reference sequence). CDR3 sequence reads: CAWSVRQGAVGNSPLHF. The DNA for the CDR3 is TGTGCCTGGAGTGTTAGACAGGGGGCGGTTGGAAATTCACCCCTCCACTTT.

The rearrangement links TRBV7-3 to TRBJ2-5, with D uncertain. The CDR3 spans 14 residues. Germline V gene lookup returns CDR1 SGHTA and CDR2 FQGTGA. V was pared by 2 bases and J by 0 bases, with 7 bases between. The CDR3 region is CASSLLGHQETQYF. The CDR3 DNA reads TGTGCCAGCAGCTTATTGGGCCACCAAGAGACCCAGTACTTC.

This clone was seen a handful of times. The V and J genes are TRBV4-2 and TRBJ2-2; 10 bases match TRBD1. This CDR3 is 15 amino acids long. With 4 bases clipped from V and 5 bases from J, the junction kept 4 bases outside the gene matches. The V gene's germline CDR1 is LGHNA and CDR2 YNFKEQ. CDR3: CASSRRTGGTGELFF. CDR3 sequence (DNA): TGTGCCAGCAGCCGCCGGACAGGGGGGACCGGGGAGCTGTTTTTT.

This rearrangement joins TRBV11-2 to TRBJ2-3; 8 positions match TRBD1. V gave up 6 bases and J gave up 1 base; unmatched junction bases: 6. The length of the CDR3 is 15 residues. Germline-derived CDR1 and CDR2 are SGHAT and FQNNGV. CDR3 in DNA: TGTGCCAGCAGTTATACAGGGGGAGGCACAGATACGCAGTATTTT. Protein product: CASSYTGGGTDTQYF.

This chain links TRBV5-6 with TRBJ2-5, with D tentatively TRBD1 or TRBD2 (5 bases each). The CDR3 totals 14 residues. The V and J ends lost 2 bases and 5 bases respectively, with 13 bases between them. Germline CDR1 and CDR2: SGHDT and YYEEEE. DNA of the CDR3: TGTGCCAGCAGCTTCTCCGGGACCTCGGAGACCCAGTACTTC. Protein sequence: CASSFSGTSETQYF.

DNA of the CDR3: TGCGCCAGCAGCTGGGGACCAAACTACGAGCAGTACTTC. Protein sequence: CASSWGPNYEQYF. V gene TRBV5-1 combines with J gene TRBJ2-7; D assignment may be TRBD1 or TRBD2 (5 bases each). The CDR3 contains 13 residues. The germline gives CDR1 SGHRS, CDR2 YFSETQ. V was pared by 3 bases and J by 3 bases, with 10 bases between.

The genes are TRBV6-5 and TRBJ2-3, with D perhaps assigned TRBD1 or TRBD2 (5 bases each). The V gene lost 0 bases and the J gene lost 4 bases, with 11 bases spanning the gap. The germline CDR1 and CDR2 sequences are MNHEY and SVGAGI. There are 15 residues in the CDR3. This chain's CDR3 is CASSYSPGQADTQYF. In DNA, the CDR3 is TGTGCCAGCAGTTACTCGCCGGGGCAGGCAGATACGCAGTATTTT.

The rearrangement uses TRBV27 and TRBJ2-7; 12 nucleotides match TRBD1. Losses at the gene ends were 11 bases for V and 3 bases for J; bases not matched to a gene: 11. The CDR3 covers 15 residues. Germline V gene data show CDR1 as MNHEY and CDR2 as SMNVEV (reference sequence). The CDR3, as DNA: TGTGCCGCCCCGGGACAGGGGGCGAACTACTACGAGCAGTACTTC. Translation gives CAAPGQGANYYEQYF.

The chain links TRBV30 to TRBJ2-5; D gene uncertain. The germline V gene encodes CDR1 GTSNPN and CDR2 SVGIG (reference sequence). V lost 0 bases, J lost 2 bases, and 7 bases lay in between. This CDR3 spans 13 amino acids. The CDR3 DNA sequence: TGTGCCTGGAGTGTACCGCTTCAAGAGACCCAGTACTTC. Translated: CAWSVPLQETQYF.

The chain recombines TRBV20-1 with TRBJ2-3; D is ambiguous. Trimming shortened V by 6 bases and J by 6 bases, and 10 bases separated the two germline ends. CDR1 is DFQATT and CDR2 is SNEGSKA in the germline V gene (reference sequence). The CDR3 covers 11 residues. The CDR3 DNA reads as TGCAGTGCGTCCGGGTTGGATACGCAGTATTTT. It translates to CSASGLDTQYF.

The chain recombines TRBV30 with TRBJ2-5, with 10 nucleotides matching TRBD2. The CDR3 runs to 14 residues. The V gene end was trimmed by 1 base and the J gene end by 5 bases; junction bases not matched to a gene: 4. Germline-derived CDR1 and CDR2 are GTSNPN and SVGIG (reference sequence). This chain's CDR3 is CAWSGSGGAETQYF. As DNA, the CDR3 is TGTGCCTGGAGTGGGAGCGGGGGGGCGGAGACCCAGTACTTC.